The 11 T cell receptor beta chains below all came from one sample that was sequenced in a study of graft-versus-host responses after intestinal transplantation (dated by TCRdb to about 2021). Intraepithelial and lamina propria lymphocytes were isolated from graft specimens using dithiothreitol, EDTA incubations and collagenase D digestion. Preparation of the library involved the immunoSEQ multiplex PCR assay. TCRdb holds this immuneACCESS table with in-frame rearrangements only. Some clones are missing; in checked studies, unresolved V genes explain under half, and the rest has no known cause. The sample table contains 20,000 or so clones; only one count was recorded for around 76% of them. About 7.3% of the sample lies in the top ten. Material: ileum tissue, obtained approximately 20 days after intestinal transplant. The receptors originated from a human patient who received an intestinal transplant, so some T cells may come from the graft donor.

This clone was found once. The chain carries TRBV19 and TRBJ2-1; 11 bases are a match to TRBD1. Germline CDR1 reads LNHDA; CDR2 reads SQIVND (reference sequence). Losses at the gene ends were 6 bases for V and 9 bases for J; bases not matched to a gene: 10. CDR3 length equals 15 residues. DNA of the CDR3: TGTGCCAGTAGCGCCGGGACAGGGGGGAGGGTTGAGCAGTTCTTC. Translation: CASSAGTGGRVEQFF.

The V and J genes are TRBV19 and TRBJ1-6; D possibly corresponds to TRBD1 (5 bases). CDR1 and CDR2 (germline): LNHDA, SQIVND (reference sequence). The CDR3 sequence is 15 residues long. Trimming removed 5 bases at V and 3 bases at J, with 11 bases between. This CDR3 reads CASSFGGGYNSPLHF. CDR3 bases: TGTGCCAGTAGTTTCGGGGGTGGCTATAATTCACCCCTCCACTTT.

This chain uses TRBV7-2 with TRBJ2-7, with unresolved D. V lost 1 base and J lost 12, with 10 bases in between. Germline V gene lookup returns CDR1 SGHTA and CDR2 FQGNSA. This CDR3 is 11 amino acids long. The CDR3 coding sequence is TGTGCCAGCAGCTTAGGATCTGGCCTGTACTTC. This gives the protein CASSLGSGLYF.

This chain links TRBV29-1 with TRBJ2-1; no firm D call. Germline-derived CDR1 and CDR2 are SQVTM and ANQGSEA. V shed 3 bases and J shed 0 bases, with 9 bases lying between them. The CDR3 is made up of 14 amino acids. The CDR3 region has the DNA TGCAGCGTTGACCTCTGGAGCTCCTACAATGAGCAGTTCTTC. Translated, it gives CSVDLWSSYNEQFF.

The CDR3 sequence: CASSETEQGFDEQYF. As DNA, the CDR3 is TGTGCCAGCAGTGAGACTGAACAGGGTTTCGACGAGCAGTACTTC. The chain joins TRBV6-1 to TRBJ2-7; a weak D match, TRBD1 (6 bases). From germline, CDR1 is MNHNS and CDR2 SASEGT. The CDR3 runs to 15 residues. V dropped 3 bases and J dropped 5 bases, with 17 bases sitting between them.

This clone has only a few counts. In nucleotides, the CDR3 is TGTGCCAGCAGCCCAAGGACAGGGCGAGGGGGAAAACTGTTTTTT. As protein: CASSPRTGRGGKLFF. The chain recombines TRBV7-2 with TRBJ1-4; TRBD1 aligns across 8 bases. With 5 bases clipped from V and 10 bases from J, the junction kept 12 bases outside the gene matches. The CDR3 sequence is 15 residues long. Germline loops: CDR1 SGHTA, CDR2 FQGNSA. The entire variable domain, with the rest obtained from reference TRBV7-2 and TRBJ1-4, is as follows: GAGVSQSPSNKVTEKGKDVELRCDPISGHTALYWYRQSLGQGLEFLIYFQGNSAPDKSGLPSDRFSAERTGGSVSTLTIQRTQQEDSAVYLCASSPRTGRGGKLFFGSGTQLSVL.

V usage is TRBV29-1 and J usage is TRBJ2-7, with a tentative D call TRBD1 (6 bases). Germline-derived CDR1 and CDR2 are SQVTM and ANQGSEA. The V end was cut by 4 bases, the J end by 0 bases, with 10 bases between. The CDR3 length is 13 residues. The CDR3 DNA reads as TGCAGCGTTGGATCAGGGGTCTCCTACGAGCAGTACTTC. The encoded protein is CSVGSGVSYEQYF.

This chain connects TRBV28 to TRBJ2-7; 8 bases fit TRBD2. The CDR3 has 15 amino acids. Trimming cost V 3 bases and J 4 bases; bases outside gene matches: 8. CDR1 and CDR2 from the germline V gene are MDHEN and SYDVKM. The CDR3 here is CASSFPSGSMYEQYF. CDR3 DNA sequence: TGTGCCAGCAGTTTCCCGAGCGGGAGTATGTACGAGCAGTACTTC.

This clone was seen only a few times. The chain joins TRBV10-3 to TRBJ2-1, with 10 bases matching TRBD2. The CDR3 length is 13 residues. Germline V gene lookup returns CDR1 ENHRY and CDR2 SYGVKD. The V segment lost 7 bases and the J segment 10 bases; nucleotides outside the gene matches: 7. The chain's CDR3 is CAIKASGRKEQFF. The DNA of the CDR3 is TGTGCCATCAAGGCTAGCGGGAGAAAGGAGCAGTTCTTC.

The chain carries TRBV28 and TRBJ2-7, with D unclear. The germline V and J ends were trimmed by 2 bases and 3 bases, with 11 bases remaining between them. This CDR3 region has 14 residues. Germline V gene lookup returns CDR1 MDHEN and CDR2 SYDVKM. The CDR3 nucleotides are TGTGCCAGCAGTTTACCGGCAGGTAACTACGAGCAGTACTTC. Its translation is CASSLPAGNYEQYF.

In its sample, this clone ranks as large (0.1 to 1%). This sequence joins TRBV19 and TRBJ1-3, with TRBD1 as a possible D gene (5 bases). V gave up 8 bases and J gave up 4 bases, with 15 bases separating them. Per germline, CDR1 LNHDA and CDR2 SQIVND (reference sequence). The CDR3 contains 14 residues. CDR3 sequence: CASGTSWGGNTIYF. The DNA for the CDR3 is TGTGCCAGTGGGACTTCGTGGGGAGGAAACACCATATATTTT. The full variable domain, completed using reference TRBV19 and TRBJ1-3, is DGGITQSPKYLFRKEGQNVTLSCEQNLNHDAMYWYRQDPGQGLRLIYYSQIVNDFQKGDIAEGYSVSREKKESFPLTVTSAQKNPTAFYLCASGTSWGGNTIYFGEGSWLTVV.